This T cell receptor (beta chain) is drawn from a study of control samples from healthy donors and cancer patients (TCRdb year 2020). The trim is 4 bases for V and 4 bases for J, with a gap of 14 bases between the germline ends. The CDR3, cysteine through phenylalanine, is 14 amino acids long. CDR3 DNA only is kept here, 42 bases in frame from base 1. From a lookup of the germline V gene (reference sequence), CDR1 and CDR2 are SGHNT and YYREEE. Library method: the immunoSEQ multiplex PCR assay. In its TCRdb copy, this immuneACCESS table keeps in-frame sequences only and misses some clones. Where compared with another copy, unresolved V genes explain less than half of these, and the others have no known cause. In all, the sample holds around 110,000 clones, and about 88% of those were seen once. Clones ranked in the top ten supply 2.3% of the sample. This clone appeared once. It lacks a known antigen. No quality values exist for individual bases; no much larger clone is one base distant.

The source material was blood. The rearrangement joined TRBV5-4 to TRBJ1-1, and possibly TRBD1, on 5 matching bases. This TCR was sampled from a woman in her seventies in good health. The nucleotide sequence reads TGTGCCAGCAGCCAAATCCCCGGGGCCACTGAAGCTTTCTTT. The encoded protein is CASSQIPGATEAFF.